This record covers a single T cell receptor beta chain. The antigen this receptor binds is unknown. No base quality information exists; no much larger clone differs at one position. Read against the paper, the sample's time point label means: baseline before first vaccination. Vaccinee samples came from UK trials COV001 and COV002, including a single-blind randomized controlled phase 2/3 trial of AZD1222 (ChAdOx1 nCoV-19) in healthy adults. For TCRbeta chain sequencing, PBMC samples from trial participants were taken at day 0 and at day 28 after the second dose. The CDR3 regions of human TCRbeta chains were analyzed by immunosequencing. In the original analysis: Repertoire TCRs were matched against a reference library of SARS-CoV-2-specific TCRs generated with the MIRA antigen-specificity platform. Breadth was defined as the fraction of unique TCRs that were SARS-CoV-2-associated. Depth was defined as the fraction of total T cells that were SARS-CoV-2-associated. Using the MIRA data, every spike-specific TCR was mapped to the spike region that the TCR reacted to and assigned to either a CD4 or a CD8 class. Log10-transformed breadth and depth values were compared by one-way ANOVA with Sidak's multiple comparisons tests. The table was pulled from immuneACCESS by TCRdb, which kept in-frame rearrangements only. Such tables lose some clones; where checked, under half of the loss comes from unresolved V genes, and the rest has no known cause. V, J and clone size reflect that table, while D and trimming were determined from the DNA. Present in this sample are under 150,000 clones, 85% to 90% of which were seen just once. The biggest ten clones account for 28% of the sample.

This entry belongs to a study of T cell responses to AZD1222 COVID-19 vaccine (dated by TCRdb to 2020 to 2023). Background for the entire study: Because spike-specific TCR depth and breadth did not differ between the two schedules, AZD1222 recipients who got a second dose at roughly 4 weeks were pooled with those who got a second dose at roughly 12 weeks. TCR sequencing was performed for over 230 trial participants, of whom about 200 were given two doses of AZD1222 and around 25 were given two doses of MenACWY control vaccine. Trial participants were enrolled by age into subgroups of 18-55, 56-69 and 70-plus years, and around 140, 26 and 57 TCR-sequenced participants, respectively, were included in these subgroups. What the work shows at the level of the full study, not this receptor alone: No day 14 peak-response samples were available, so repertoires were characterized only after the peak T cell response. In the small 56-69-year group, the increase in depth fell short of significance, most likely because of low power. Epitopes outside the regions mutated in the B.1.351 and B.1.1.7 variants were reportedly recognized by nearly half of the unique spike-specific TCRs. CD4 TCRs associated with the vaccine covered the entire spike protein, and the dominant responses were in regions 160-218 and 743-854. A significant rise in spike-specific TCR breadth and depth was observed after two AZD1222 doses relative to day 0 and relative to MenACWY recipients. Conclusions about previously exposed vaccinees were limited because only 5 or 6 AZD1222 recipients were SARS-CoV-2 seropositive at baseline. Most participants were white British and females outnumbered males, and the authors suggested that clonal diversity may have been underestimated.

The TCR was taken from an adult in good health. Specimen: peripheral blood, collected on day 0 of AZD1222 vaccination.

The nucleotide sequence reads TGTGCCAGCAGCTTGCCCGTCGGTAGCACAGATACGCAGTATTTT. Translated, this is CASSLPVGSTDTQYF. In this chain, TRBV5-6 is recombined with TRBJ2-3; the D gene remains uncertain. Per the germline V gene, SGHDT is the CDR1 and YYEEEE is the CDR2. Counted from cysteine to phenylalanine, this CDR3 has 15 amino acids. This entry keeps only the CDR3 DNA: 45 bases, framed from base 1. Trimming removed 1 base from V and 0 bases from J, leaving 9 bases between the germline ends.